One sample yielded the 22 T cell receptor beta chains listed below, sequenced in a study of cytomegalovirus exposure and HLA in healthy donors. PCR primers comprised 60 Vbeta and 13 Jbeta primers. Profiled with immunoSEQ multiplex PCR; TCRdb holds only in-frame clones, not every one. The sample holds about 140,000 clones, over 60% seen once. Specimen: PBMCs. These receptors all come from a man between 35 and 55 years old in good health and CMV-seronegative.

The chain couples TRBV28 to TRBJ2-5, with 7 bases identical to TRBD1. CDR3 size: 14 residues. V shed 5 bases and J 4 bases; nucleotides not matched to a gene: 7. Germline V gene sequence: CDR1 MDHEN, CDR2 SYDVKM. The DNA of the CDR3 is TGTGCCAGCAGTGACAGGGTACCCCGAGAGACCCAGTACTTC. This gives the protein CASSDRVPRETQYF.

As regards this clone: The germline gene is not matched at one end of the junction; a read error may be the cause. V usage is TRBV2 and J usage is TRBJ1-2; D gene uncertain. Germline lookup yields CDR1 SNHLY and CDR2 FYNNEI. The CDR3 length is 14 residues. CDR3 nucleotide sequence: TGTGCCAGCAGTCCCTCCTCCCTTAACTATGGCTACCCCTTC. Translating it yields CASSPSSLNYGYPF.

CDR3 sequence: CSGLWQQETQYF. CDR3 sequence (DNA): TGCAGCGGCCTTTGGCAGCAAGAGACCCAGTACTTC. The rearrangement joins TRBV29-1 to TRBJ2-5, with D unclear. V was cut by 7 bases and J by 2 bases, with 11 bases left in between. The CDR3 sequence is 12 residues long. Per germline, CDR1 SQVTM and CDR2 ANQGSEA.

This clone was counted a few times. The chain joins TRBV4-1 to TRBJ2-7; tentatively, D is TRBD1 (6 bases). Deletions cut 0 bases from V and 2 bases from J, with 11 bases between. Germline V gene lookup returns CDR1 MGHRA and CDR2 YSYEKL. The CDR3 has 15 amino acids. For the CDR3, the DNA is TGCGCCAGCAGCCAAGATCTTGGGGGCGCCTACGAGCAGTACTTC. This gives the protein CASSQDLGGAYEQYF.

The chain uses TRBV27 and TRBJ2-7; 7 bases are shared with TRBD1. Per germline, CDR1 MNHEY and CDR2 SMNVEV (reference sequence). The V segment lost 3 bases and the J segment 4 bases; nucleotides outside the gene matches: 6. CDR3 length: 14 residues. CDR3 sequence (DNA): TGTGCCAGCAGTTTTTCCGCAGGGGGTTACGAGCAGTACTTC. Its translation: CASSFSAGGYEQYF.

The rearrangement links TRBV6-4 to TRBJ1-5; 10 bases fit TRBD1. The length of the CDR3 is 18 residues. From germline, CDR1 is MRHNA and CDR2 SNTAGT. With 3 bases clipped from V and 7 bases from J, the junction kept 15 bases outside the gene matches. The chain's CDR3 is CASSEPPGVTGGEQPQHF. The CDR3 nucleotides read TGTGCCAGCAGTGAGCCCCCCGGGGTGACAGGGGGCGAACAGCCCCAGCATTTT.

Only a few counts were recorded for this clone. This chain links TRBV12-5 with TRBJ1-1; 7 nucleotides line up with TRBD1. CDR3 size: 18 residues. The ends lost 0 bases at V and 3 bases at J; junction bases unmatched: 13. The germline gives CDR1 LGHNT, CDR2 FRNRAP. DNA of the CDR3: TGTGCTAGTGGTTTGGTACCGTCGACAGGGTGGGGCGACACTGAAGCTTTCTTT. The encoded protein is CASGLVPSTGWGDTEAFF. Looking up the rest from reference TRBV12-5 and TRBJ1-1 gives the full variable domain: DARVTQTPRHKVTEMGQEVTMRCQPILGHNTVFWYRQTMMQGLELLAYFRNRAPLDDSGMPKDRFSAEMPDATLATLKIQPSEPRDSAVYFCASGLVPSTGWGDTEAFFGQGTRLTVV.

The chain carries TRBV11-2 and TRBJ1-5; 8 bases agree with TRBD1. V lost 4 bases and J lost 6; bases outside the gene matches: 5. The CDR3 has 14 amino acids. Germline V CDR1 and CDR2: SGHAT, FQNNGV. The CDR3 is CASSSGQGAQPQHF. In nucleotides, the CDR3 is TGTGCCAGCAGCTCAGGACAGGGAGCTCAGCCCCAGCATTTT.

This chain links TRBV4-1 with TRBJ2-7; a weak D match, TRBD2 (5 bases). The CDR3 is 12 residues long. CDR1 is MGHRA and CDR2 is YSYEKL in the germline V gene. V was clipped by 0 bases and J by 6 bases, with 6 bases between them. The CDR3 nucleotides read TGCGCCAGCAGCCAAGATGGGAGCGAGCAGTACTTC. It codes for CASSQDGSEQYF.

The CDR3 spells CASSSSRRGNTIYF. Here the CDR3 DNA reads TGTGCCAGCAGCTCGTCCCGCCGGGGAAACACCATATATTTT. This chain uses TRBV6-5 with TRBJ1-3; no definite D call. The CDR3 consists of 14 residues. Germline CDR1 MNHEY, CDR2 SVGAGI. V dropped 6 bases and J dropped 4 bases, with 13 bases sitting between them.

CDR3 DNA: TGTGCCAGCAGCTTCTTCCTAGCGCGTAGGAACGAGCAGTACTTC. Its protein is CASSFFLARRNEQYF. The chain recombines TRBV11-2 with TRBJ2-7; possibly TRBD2 for D (6 bases). With 3 bases removed from V and 5 bases from J, the gap between germline ends came to 17 bases. The CDR3 sequence is 15 residues long. Looked up from germline, CDR1 is SGHAT and CDR2 is FQNNGV.

This clone was counted between two and nine times. The chain recombines TRBV29-1 with TRBJ2-5; 9 nucleotides line up with TRBD1. TRBJ2-7 matches the DNA end more closely, so the J call is doubtful. The CDR3 loop spans 15 amino acids. CDR1 is SQVTM, CDR2 ANQGSEA, per germline. The CDR3, as DNA: TGCAGCGTTGCTTACCCCGGGACAGGGCACTACGAGCAGTACTTC. The encoded protein is CSVAYPGTGHYEQYF.

This chain uses TRBV7-9 with TRBJ1-1, with D uncertain. The V and J ends lost 1 base and 6 bases respectively, with 6 bases between them. Germline CDR1 is SEHNR and CDR2 is FQNEAQ (reference sequence). The CDR3 has 12 amino acids. The CDR3 spells CASSLGEAEAFF. CDR3 in DNA: TGTGCCAGCAGCTTAGGGGAGGCTGAAGCTTTCTTT.

V is TRBV30 and J is TRBJ1-5; no firm D call. CDR3 length: 13 residues. Per germline, CDR1 GTSNPN and CDR2 SVGIG (reference sequence). V lost 0 bases and J 7 bases, leaving 10 bases between the germline ends. In DNA, the CDR3 is TGTGCCTGGAGTGTAGGAGCGTTCCAGCCCCAGCATTTT. This translates into CAWSVGAFQPQHF.

This clone was recorded a few times. The chain employs TRBV5-1 and TRBJ2-6; 9 nucleotides match TRBD1. CDR3 length: 24 residues. The J segment lost 2 bases and the V segment lost 0 bases, leaving 24 bases of the junction unmatched. The germline V gene encodes CDR1 SGHRS and CDR2 YFSETQ. This CDR3 is CASSLAHFFLVGDRVRTGANVLTF. CDR3 DNA: TGCGCCAGCAGCTTGGCTCACTTTTTTTTAGTTGGGGACAGGGTAAGGACTGGGGCCAACGTCCTGACTTTC.

V is TRBV9 and J is TRBJ2-1; possibly TRBD2 for D (6 bases). Trimming stripped 3 bases from V and 2 bases from J, with 12 bases between. From germline, CDR1 is SGDLS and CDR2 YYNGEE. This CDR3 region has 15 residues. Here the CDR3 reads CASSGGKATYNEQFF. For the CDR3, the DNA is TGTGCCAGCAGCGGCGGGAAGGCCACCTACAATGAGCAGTTCTTC.

Remarks on this clone: The same CDR3 arises from other DNA sequences in this sample as well. V usage is TRBV19 and J usage is TRBJ1-5, with unresolved D. V lost 1 base, J lost 1 base, and 8 bases lay in between. The CDR3 extends over 15 amino acids. Germline CDR1 reads LNHDA; CDR2 reads SQIVND (reference sequence). The chain's CDR3 is CASSIGGGSNQPQHF. As DNA, the CDR3 is TGTGCCAGTAGTATAGGGGGAGGGAGCAATCAGCCCCAGCATTTT.

The V call is TRBV6-5, the J call TRBJ2-5; maybe TRBD1 (6 bases). Germline CDR1 is MNHEY and CDR2 is SVGAGI. The CDR3 is 15 amino acids. With 6 bases removed from V and 3 bases from J, the gap between germline ends came to 17 bases. The CDR3 region is CASSPVGQIKETQYF. The DNA of the CDR3 is TGTGCCAGCAGCCCGGTCGGACAGATAAAAGAGACCCAGTACTTC.

This chain uses TRBV4-1 with TRBJ1-2, with a weak D call TRBD1 (6 bases). Germline-derived CDR1 and CDR2 are MGHRA and YSYEKL. The length of the CDR3 is 15 residues. V was trimmed by 6 bases and J by 8 bases, leaving 22 bases between them. CDR3 bases: TGCGCCAGCAGAACGTGGCGGGGGCCCTTCATAGGCTACACCTTC. It translates to CASRTWRGPFIGYTF.

The chain joins TRBV7-2 to TRBJ2-1, with 10 bases lining up with TRBD2. The CDR3 loop spans 18 amino acids. V gave up 1 base and J gave up 0 bases; unmatched junction bases: 6. Germline CDR1 SGHTA, CDR2 FQGNSA. DNA for the CDR3: TGTGCCAGCAGCTTAGGACTAGCGGGCGACGGCTCCTACAATGAGCAGTTCTTC. Its translation is CASSLGLAGDGSYNEQFF. The full variable domain, with the rest looked up from reference TRBV7-2 and TRBJ2-1, is GAGVSQSPSNKVTEKGKDVELRCDPISGHTALYWYRQSLGQGLEFLIYFQGNSAPDKSGLPSDRFSAERTGGSVSTLTIQRTQQEDSAVYLCASSLGLAGDGSYNEQFFGPGTRLTVL.

This chain connects TRBV6-6 to TRBJ1-1; D is ambiguous. The ends were cut back, 2 bases at V and 3 bases at J, with 13 bases in the middle. The CDR3 sequence is 15 residues long. CDR1 MNHNY and CDR2 SVGAGI come from the germline V gene (reference sequence). The CDR3 sequence is CASSYRGIGDTEAFF. The CDR3 bases are TGTGCCAGCAGTTACCGTGGGATCGGGGACACTGAAGCTTTCTTT.

The rearrangement links TRBV5-1 to TRBJ2-1; D not certain. V lost 4 bases and J lost 9, with 14 bases in between. In germline, CDR1 is SGHRS, CDR2 YFSETQ. The CDR3 runs to 13 residues. CDR3 DNA sequence: TGCGCCAGCAGCCGCGATCAGTCAGGTGAGCAGTTCTTC. Protein sequence: CASSRDQSGEQFF.